Below, 12 T cell receptor beta chains from the same sample are listed, as sequenced in a study of T-cell reconstitution after alpha-beta-depleted transplantation in children. Unique molecular identifiers were incorporated when the TCRbeta library was constructed. TCRdb independently ran MiXCR on the PCR reads; one entry per CDR3 protein. The sample records around 600,000 distinct CDR3 sequences, around 23% being singletons. The material sequenced was PBMCs, mostly from graft donor cells, taken 360 days after TCRalphabeta/CD19-depleted stem cell transplant. These receptor sequences come from a boy in the first two years of life who had a stem cell transplant for acute myeloid leukemia, so the T cells may come from the graft donor.

In the case of this clonotype: This CDR3 fails to terminate in the conserved phenylalanine or tryptophan, so it likely reflects a read error. This sequence joins TRBV28 and TRBJ2-7; 8 bases are a match to TRBD1. The J segment lost 4 bases and the V segment lost 5 bases, leaving 4 bases of the junction unmatched. This CDR3 has 13 residues. Per germline, CDR1 MDHEN and CDR2 SYDVKM. For the CDR3, the DNA is TGTGCCAGCAGTCGACAGGGGTTGTACGAGCAGTACGGC. Its protein product is CASSRQGLYEQYG.

The CDR3 sequence is CASSPPGTGKNIQYF. The CDR3, as DNA: TGTGCCAGCAGTCCCCCCGGGACGGGAAAAAACATTCAGTACTTC. The rearrangement links TRBV12-3 or TRBV12-4 to TRBJ2-4; the D call may be TRBD1 or TRBD2 (5 bases each). This CDR3 contains 15 residues. V shed 5 bases and J shed 4 bases, with 15 bases lying between them.

There are a few counts of this clonotype. The chain couples TRBV20-1 to TRBJ2-2, with TRBD1 matching over 11 bases. Germline values: CDR1 DFQATT, CDR2 SNEGSKA (reference sequence). V lost 3 bases, J lost 5 bases, and 5 bases stayed unmatched. This CDR3 region has 15 residues. The CDR3 reads CSARDRGQATGELFF. The CDR3 nucleotides read TGCAGTGCTAGGGACAGGGGGCAAGCGACCGGGGAGCTGTTTTTT.

This clonotype has more than one count but fewer than ten. The gene calls are TRBV15 and TRBJ2-7; no clear D gene. V was trimmed by 4 bases and J by 2 bases, leaving 12 bases between them. The CDR3 is 14 residues long. Germline values: CDR1 LNHNV, CDR2 YYDKDF (reference sequence). This CDR3 reads CATSKGNSPYEQYV. CDR3 DNA sequence: TGTGCCACCAGCAAGGGTAACAGCCCCTACGAGCAGTACGTC.

The chain recombines TRBV6-5 with TRBJ1-1; possibly TRBD1 for D (6 bases). The CDR3 sequence is 16 residues long. Germline lookup yields CDR1 MNHEY and CDR2 SVGAGI. The ends were cut back, 1 base at V and 4 bases at J, with 16 bases in the middle. DNA for the CDR3: TGTGCCAGCAGTTACTTCCAAGGGACACCGGGCACTGAAGCTTTCTTT. Protein: CASSYFQGTPGTEAFF.

This clonotype was found a few times. The CDR3 sequence: CASSLVGVRDTQYF. The CDR3, as DNA: TGCGCCAGCAGCTTGGTTGGGGTTCGGGATACGCAGTATTTT. V is TRBV5-1 and J is TRBJ2-3; no firm D call. CDR3 size: 14 residues. V lost 0 bases and J lost 6, with 11 bases in between. The germline V gene encodes CDR1 SGHRS and CDR2 YFSETQ.

The genes are TRBV6-5 and TRBJ2-6, with a weak D call TRBD1 (5 bases). The CDR3 covers 15 residues. Germline CDR1 reads MNHEY; CDR2 reads SVGAGI. Trimming took 2 bases from V and 2 from J, leaving 7 bases between them. The CDR3 DNA reads TGTGCCAGCAGTTACGGCAGGGCTGGGGCCAACGTCCTGACTTTC. It specifies CASSYGRAGANVLTF.

This clonotype was recorded a few times. The rearrangement links TRBV20-1 to TRBJ1-6, with 9 positions matching TRBD1. The V segment lost 0 bases and the J segment 5 bases; nucleotides outside the gene matches: 2. Germline V gives CDR1 DFQATT, CDR2 SNEGSKA (reference sequence). The CDR3 loop spans 15 amino acids. The CDR3 loop is CSARERTGDNSPLHF. The CDR3, as DNA: TGCAGTGCTAGAGAGCGGACAGGGGATAATTCACCCCTCCACTTT.

This clonotype was observed a handful of times. This chain joins TRBV20-1 and TRBJ1-5; TRBD1 is a possible D gene (5 bases). Per germline, CDR1 DFQATT and CDR2 SNEGSKA (reference sequence). Trimming stripped 5 bases from V and 2 bases from J, with 16 bases between. This CDR3 is 15 amino acids long. The CDR3 loop reads CSAPTSWGGNQPQHF. The CDR3 bases are TGCAGTGCTCCGACCTCGTGGGGCGGCAATCAGCCCCAGCATTTT.

This clonotype was counted ten times or more. The genes are TRBV28 and TRBJ2-7; 8 bases agree with TRBD1. This CDR3 is 14 amino acids long. J was trimmed by 5 bases and V by 6 bases; bases with no gene match: 9. The germline gives CDR1 MDHEN, CDR2 SYDVKM. The CDR3 protein is CASSQDRGWDEQYV. CDR3 bases: TGTGCCAGCAGCCAAGACAGGGGATGGGACGAGCAGTACGTC.

The rearrangement uses TRBV18 and TRBJ2-3, with D unresolved. Germline lookup yields CDR1 KGHSH and CDR2 LQKENI. The germline V and J ends were trimmed by 2 bases and 1 base, with 25 bases remaining between them. The CDR3 length is 20 residues. CDR3 sequence: CASSPKLWRNSPPGTDTQYF. The DNA of the CDR3 is TGTGCCAGCTCACCAAAACTTTGGAGAAACTCCCCACCAGGCACAGATACGCAGTATTTT. Filled out from reference TRBV18 and TRBJ2-3, the complete variable domain reads NAGVMQNPRHLVRRRGQEARLRCSPMKGHSHVYWYRQLPEEGLKFMVYLQKENIIDESGMPKERFSAEFPKEGPSILRIQQVVRGDSAAYFCASSPKLWRNSPPGTDTQYFGPGTRLTVL.

This chain joins TRBV5-1 and TRBJ2-7, with TRBD2 matching 7 bases. The CDR3 contains 13 residues. Germline CDR1 reads SGHRS; CDR2 reads YFSETQ. Germline trimming cut 7 bases from V and 4 bases from J; bases unmatched to any gene: 8. Written as DNA, the CDR3 is TGCGCCAGCGCGGGCGGGGGAGAATACGAGCAGTACTTC. It translates to CASAGGGEYEQYF.